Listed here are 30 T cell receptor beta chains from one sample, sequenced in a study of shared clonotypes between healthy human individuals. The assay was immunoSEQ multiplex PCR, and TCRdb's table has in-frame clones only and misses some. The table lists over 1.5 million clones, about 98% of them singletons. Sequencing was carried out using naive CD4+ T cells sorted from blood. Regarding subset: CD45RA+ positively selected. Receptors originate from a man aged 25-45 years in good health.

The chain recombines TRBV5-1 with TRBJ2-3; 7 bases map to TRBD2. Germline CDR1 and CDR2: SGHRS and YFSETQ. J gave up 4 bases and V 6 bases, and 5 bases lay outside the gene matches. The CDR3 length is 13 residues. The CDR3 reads CASNTAGADTQYF. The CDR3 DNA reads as TGCGCCAGCAACACTGCGGGGGCAGATACGCAGTATTTT.

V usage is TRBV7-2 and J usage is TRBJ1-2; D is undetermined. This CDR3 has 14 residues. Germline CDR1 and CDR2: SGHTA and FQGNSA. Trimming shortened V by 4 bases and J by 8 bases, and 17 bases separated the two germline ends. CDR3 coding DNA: TGTGCCAGCAGCTCCCGGGAGACGGACTGGGGCTACACCTTC. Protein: CASSSRETDWGYTF.

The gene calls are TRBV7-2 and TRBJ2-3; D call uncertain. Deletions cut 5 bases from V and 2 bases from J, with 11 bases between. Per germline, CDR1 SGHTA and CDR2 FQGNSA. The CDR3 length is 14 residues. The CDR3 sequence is CASSKAPDTDTQYF. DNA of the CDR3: TGTGCCAGCAGCAAAGCCCCAGACACAGATACGCAGTATTTT.

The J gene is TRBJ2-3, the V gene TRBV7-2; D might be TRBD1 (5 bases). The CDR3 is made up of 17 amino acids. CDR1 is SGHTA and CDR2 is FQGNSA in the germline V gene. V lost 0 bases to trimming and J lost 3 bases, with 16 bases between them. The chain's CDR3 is CASSLALGTQGTDTQYF. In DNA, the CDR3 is TGTGCCAGCAGCTTAGCGCTGGGCACCCAGGGTACAGATACGCAGTATTTT.

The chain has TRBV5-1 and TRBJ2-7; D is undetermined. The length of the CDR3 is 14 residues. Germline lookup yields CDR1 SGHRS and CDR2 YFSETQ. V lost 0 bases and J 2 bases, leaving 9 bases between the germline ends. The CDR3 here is CASSLGHPAYEQYF. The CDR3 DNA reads TGCGCCAGCAGCTTGGGACACCCAGCCTACGAGCAGTACTTC.

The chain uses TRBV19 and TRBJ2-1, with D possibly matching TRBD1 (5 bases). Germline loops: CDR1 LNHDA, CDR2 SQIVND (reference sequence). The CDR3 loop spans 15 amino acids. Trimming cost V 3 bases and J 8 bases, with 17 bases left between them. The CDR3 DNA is TGTGCCAGTAGTATCGGTCAGGGTTCCTGGGATGAGCAGTTCTTC. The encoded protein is CASSIGQGSWDEQFF.

The CDR3 DNA is TGCGCCAGCAGTGAGTCGGACAGACCGACTGAAGCTTTCTTT. Residues: CASSESDRPTEAFF. The rearrangement joins TRBV10-2 to TRBJ1-1; a possible D gene is TRBD1 (6 bases). CDR3 length equals 14 residues. CDR1 and CDR2 from the germline V gene are WSHSY and SAAADI. With 0 bases removed from V and 5 bases from J, the gap between germline ends came to 10 bases.

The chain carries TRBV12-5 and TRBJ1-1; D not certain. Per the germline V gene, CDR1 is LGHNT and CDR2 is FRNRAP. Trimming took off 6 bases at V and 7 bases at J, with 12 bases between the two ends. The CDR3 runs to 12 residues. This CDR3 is CASGGGWGEAFF. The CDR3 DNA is TGTGCTAGTGGAGGCGGGTGGGGTGAAGCTTTCTTT.

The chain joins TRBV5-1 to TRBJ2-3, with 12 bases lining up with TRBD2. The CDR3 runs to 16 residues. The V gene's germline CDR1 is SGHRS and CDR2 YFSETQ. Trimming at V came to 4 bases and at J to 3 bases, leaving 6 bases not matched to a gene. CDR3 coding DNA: TGCGCCAGCAGCGCCCGACTAGCGGGAGCGACAGATACGCAGTATTTT. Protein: CASSARLAGATDTQYF.

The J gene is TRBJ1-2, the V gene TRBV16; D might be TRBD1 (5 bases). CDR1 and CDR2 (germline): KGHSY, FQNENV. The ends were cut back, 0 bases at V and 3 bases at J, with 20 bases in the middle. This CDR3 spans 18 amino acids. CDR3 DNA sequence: TGTGCCAGCAGCCAATCGGTTGGGGCGGGCCCGCTGGACTATGGCTACACCTTC. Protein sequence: CASSQSVGAGPLDYGYTF.

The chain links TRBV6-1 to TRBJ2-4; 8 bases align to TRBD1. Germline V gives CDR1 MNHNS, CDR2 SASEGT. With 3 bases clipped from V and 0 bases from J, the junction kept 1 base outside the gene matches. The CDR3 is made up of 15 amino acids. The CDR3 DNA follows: TGTGCCAGCAGTGACAGGGGGCTAGCCAAAAACATTCAGTACTTC. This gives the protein CASSDRGLAKNIQYF.

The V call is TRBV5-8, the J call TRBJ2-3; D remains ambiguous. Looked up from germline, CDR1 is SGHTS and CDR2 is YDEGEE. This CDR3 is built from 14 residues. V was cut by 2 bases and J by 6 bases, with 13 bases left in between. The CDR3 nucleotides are TGTGCCAGCAGCTTCGAACCCTCCATGGATACGCAGTATTTT. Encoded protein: CASSFEPSMDTQYF.

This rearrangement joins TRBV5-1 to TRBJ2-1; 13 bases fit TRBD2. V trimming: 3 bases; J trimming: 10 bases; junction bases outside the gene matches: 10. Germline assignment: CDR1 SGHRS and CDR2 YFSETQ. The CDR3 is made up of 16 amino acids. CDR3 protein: CASSSSGLAGVGEQFF. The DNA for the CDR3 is TGCGCCAGCAGCTCCTCCGGACTAGCGGGAGTCGGAGAGCAGTTCTTC.

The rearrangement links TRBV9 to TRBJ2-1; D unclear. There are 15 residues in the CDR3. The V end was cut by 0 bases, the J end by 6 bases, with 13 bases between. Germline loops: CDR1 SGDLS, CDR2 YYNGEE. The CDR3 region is CASSVGIIGTNEQFF. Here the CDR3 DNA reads TGTGCCAGCAGCGTAGGGATTATTGGAACCAATGAGCAGTTCTTC.

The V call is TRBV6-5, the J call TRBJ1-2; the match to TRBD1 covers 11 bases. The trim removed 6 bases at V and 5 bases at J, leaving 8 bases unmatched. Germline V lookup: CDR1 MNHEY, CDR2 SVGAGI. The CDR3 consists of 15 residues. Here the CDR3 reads CASSQSGTGGYGYTF. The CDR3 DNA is TGTGCCAGCAGCCAATCCGGGACAGGGGGGTATGGCTACACCTTC.

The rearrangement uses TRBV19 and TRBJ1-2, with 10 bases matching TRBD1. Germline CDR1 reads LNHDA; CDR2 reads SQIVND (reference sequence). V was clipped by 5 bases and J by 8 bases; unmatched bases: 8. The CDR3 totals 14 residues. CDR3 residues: CASSADRGHGGYTF. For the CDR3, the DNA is TGTGCCAGTAGTGCCGACAGGGGGCATGGGGGCTACACCTTC.

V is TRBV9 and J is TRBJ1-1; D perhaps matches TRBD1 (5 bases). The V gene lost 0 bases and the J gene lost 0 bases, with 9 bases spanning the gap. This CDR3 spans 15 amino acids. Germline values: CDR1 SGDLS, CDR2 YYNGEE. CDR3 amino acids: CASSVVQALNTEAFF. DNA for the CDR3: TGTGCCAGCAGCGTAGTACAGGCTCTGAACACTGAAGCTTTCTTT.

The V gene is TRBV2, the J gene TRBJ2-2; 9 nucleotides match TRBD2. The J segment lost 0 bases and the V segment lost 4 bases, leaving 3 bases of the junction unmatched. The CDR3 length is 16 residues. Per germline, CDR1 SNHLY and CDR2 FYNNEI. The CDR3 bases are TGTGCCAGCAGTGGGCTAGCGGGACCGAACACCGGGGAGCTGTTTTTT. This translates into CASSGLAGPNTGELFF.

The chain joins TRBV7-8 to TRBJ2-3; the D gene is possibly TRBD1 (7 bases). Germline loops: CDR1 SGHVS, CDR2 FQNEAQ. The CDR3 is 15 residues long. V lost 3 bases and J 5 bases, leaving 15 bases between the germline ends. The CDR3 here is CASSFRGAGGDTQYF. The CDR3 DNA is TGTGCCAGCAGCTTCAGGGGGGCCGGTGGAGATACGCAGTATTTT.

The CDR3 loop reads CASTYRGQLGEAFF. The CDR3 DNA reads as TGTGCCAGCACGTACAGGGGGCAGTTGGGTGAAGCTTTCTTT. V is TRBV19 and J is TRBJ1-1; 9 nucleotides match TRBD1. Germline trimming cut 9 bases from V and 7 bases from J; bases unmatched to any gene: 12. This CDR3 region has 14 residues. From germline, CDR1 is LNHDA and CDR2 SQIVND (reference sequence).

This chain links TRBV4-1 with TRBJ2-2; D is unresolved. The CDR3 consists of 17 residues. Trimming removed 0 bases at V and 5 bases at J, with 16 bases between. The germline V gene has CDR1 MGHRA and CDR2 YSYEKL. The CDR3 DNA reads TGCGCCAGCAGCCAAGAGAGTCTGGCAACTCTGACCGGGGAGCTGTTTTTT. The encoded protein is CASSQESLATLTGELFF.

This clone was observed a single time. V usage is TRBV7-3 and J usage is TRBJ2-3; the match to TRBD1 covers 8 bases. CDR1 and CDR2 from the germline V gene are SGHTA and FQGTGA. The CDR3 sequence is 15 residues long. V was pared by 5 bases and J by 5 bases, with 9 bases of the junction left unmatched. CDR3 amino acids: CASSPGTGAVDTQYF. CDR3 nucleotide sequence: TGTGCCAGCAGCCCCGGGACAGGTGCAGTAGATACGCAGTATTTT.

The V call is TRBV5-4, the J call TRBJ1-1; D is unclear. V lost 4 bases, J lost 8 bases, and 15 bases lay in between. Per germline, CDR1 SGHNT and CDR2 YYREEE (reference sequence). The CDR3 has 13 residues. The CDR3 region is CASSPTGQNEAFF. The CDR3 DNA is TGTGCCAGCAGCCCTACTGGGCAAAACGAAGCTTTCTTT.

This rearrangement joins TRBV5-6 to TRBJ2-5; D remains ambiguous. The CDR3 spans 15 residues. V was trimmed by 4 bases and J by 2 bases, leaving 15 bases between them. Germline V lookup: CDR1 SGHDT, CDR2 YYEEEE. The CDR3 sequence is CASSPMGRIQETQYF. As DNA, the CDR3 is TGTGCCAGCAGCCCCATGGGTAGAATTCAAGAGACCCAGTACTTC.

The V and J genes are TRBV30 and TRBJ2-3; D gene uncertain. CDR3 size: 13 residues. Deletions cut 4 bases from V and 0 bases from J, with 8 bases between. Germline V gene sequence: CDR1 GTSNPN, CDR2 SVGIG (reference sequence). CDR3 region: CAWMWASTDTQYF. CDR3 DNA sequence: TGTGCCTGGATGTGGGCTAGCACAGATACGCAGTATTTT. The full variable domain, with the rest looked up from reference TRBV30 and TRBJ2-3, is SQTIHQWPATLVQPVGSPLSLECTVEGTSNPNLYWYRQAAGRGLQLLFYSVGIGQISSEVPQNLSASRPQDRQFILSSKKLLLSDSGFYLCAWMWASTDTQYFGPGTRLTVL.

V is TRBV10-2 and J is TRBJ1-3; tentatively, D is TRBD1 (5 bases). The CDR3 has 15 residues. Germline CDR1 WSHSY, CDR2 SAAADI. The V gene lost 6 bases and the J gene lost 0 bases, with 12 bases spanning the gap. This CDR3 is CASRDGHTSGNTIYF. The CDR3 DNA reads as TGCGCCAGCAGGGACGGACACACCTCTGGAAACACCATATATTTT.

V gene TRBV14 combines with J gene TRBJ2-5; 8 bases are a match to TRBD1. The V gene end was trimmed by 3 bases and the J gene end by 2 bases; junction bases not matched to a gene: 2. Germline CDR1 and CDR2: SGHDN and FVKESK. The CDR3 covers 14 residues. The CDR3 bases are TGTGCCAGCAGCCAGCGGACAGGGCAAGAGACCCAGTACTTC. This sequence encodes CASSQRTGQETQYF.

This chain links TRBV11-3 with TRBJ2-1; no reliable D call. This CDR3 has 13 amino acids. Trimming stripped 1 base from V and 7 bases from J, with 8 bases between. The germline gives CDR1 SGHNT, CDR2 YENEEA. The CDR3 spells CASSLGQENEQFF. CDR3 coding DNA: TGTGCCAGCAGCTTAGGACAAGAAAATGAGCAGTTCTTC.

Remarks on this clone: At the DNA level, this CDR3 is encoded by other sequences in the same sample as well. CDR3 loop: CASSPQGISYEQYF. Written as DNA, the CDR3 is TGTGCCAGCAGCCCACAGGGAATCTCCTACGAGCAGTACTTC. The rearrangement links TRBV9 to TRBJ2-7; tentatively, D is TRBD1 (6 bases). The CDR3 sequence is 14 residues long. The germline V gene encodes CDR1 SGDLS and CDR2 YYNGEE. V was clipped by 4 bases and J by 0 bases, with 11 bases between them.

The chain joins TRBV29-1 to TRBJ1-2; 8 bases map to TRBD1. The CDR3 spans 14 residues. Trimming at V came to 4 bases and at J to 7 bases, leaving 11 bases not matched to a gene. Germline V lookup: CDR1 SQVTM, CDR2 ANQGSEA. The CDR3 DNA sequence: TGCAGCGTTGGACGACAGGGGTTGATGGGTGGCTACACCTTC. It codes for CSVGRQGLMGGYTF.